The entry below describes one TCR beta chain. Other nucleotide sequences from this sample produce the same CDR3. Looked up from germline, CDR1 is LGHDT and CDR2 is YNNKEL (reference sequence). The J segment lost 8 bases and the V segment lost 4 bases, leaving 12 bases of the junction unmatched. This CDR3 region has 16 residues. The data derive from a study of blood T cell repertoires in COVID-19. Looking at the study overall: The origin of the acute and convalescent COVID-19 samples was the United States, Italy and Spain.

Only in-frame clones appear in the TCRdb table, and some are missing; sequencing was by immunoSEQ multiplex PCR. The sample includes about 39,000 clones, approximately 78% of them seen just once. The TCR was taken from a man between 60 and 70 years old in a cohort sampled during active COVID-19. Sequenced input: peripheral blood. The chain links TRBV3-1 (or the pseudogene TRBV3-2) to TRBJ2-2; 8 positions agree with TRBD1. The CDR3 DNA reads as TGTGCCAGCAGCCCGACAGGGGCAGGGCGCACTGGGGAGCTGTTTTTT. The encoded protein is CASSPTGAGRTGELFF.